Listed here is a single T cell receptor (beta chain). The sample comes from a study of blood T cell repertoires in COVID-19. Symptom resolution, clearance, or two negative PCRs marked the recovered donors of Cohort 3. In the authors' workflow: Cell counts per sample came from amplifying reference gene primers. The assay was immunoSEQ multiplex PCR, and TCRdb's table has in-frame clones only and misses some. D and trimming come from the DNA, and the V and J calls and clone size come from that table. In the table there are over 150,000 clones, approximately 84% of which are singletons. The receptor was derived from a woman aged 45-65 years who had recovered from COVID-19. Material for sequencing was PBMCs or T cells enriched from blood (not recorded which).

The CDR3 nucleotides are TGTGCCAGCCGCGACAGGTCTTATGGCTACACCTTC. It yields the protein CASRDRSYGYTF. V usage is TRBV19 and J usage is TRBJ1-2; maybe TRBD1 (6 bases). Germline V lookup: CDR1 LNHDA, CDR2 SQIVND (reference sequence). V lost 9 bases and J 5 bases, leaving 13 bases between the germline ends. The CDR3 runs to 12 residues.